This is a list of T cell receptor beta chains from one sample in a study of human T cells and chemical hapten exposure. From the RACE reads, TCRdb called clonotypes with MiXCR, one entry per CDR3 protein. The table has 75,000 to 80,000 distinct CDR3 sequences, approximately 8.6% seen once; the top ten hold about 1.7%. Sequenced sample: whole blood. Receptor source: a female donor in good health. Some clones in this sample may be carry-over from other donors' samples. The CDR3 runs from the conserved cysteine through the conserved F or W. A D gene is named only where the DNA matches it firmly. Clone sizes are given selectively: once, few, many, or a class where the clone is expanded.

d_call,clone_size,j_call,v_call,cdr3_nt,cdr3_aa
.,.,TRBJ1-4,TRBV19,TGTGCCAGTAGTGGGACACAGGGCACTAATGAAAAACTGTTTTTT,CASSGTQGTNEKLFF
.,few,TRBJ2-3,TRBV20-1,TGCAGTGCTAGCGAGAGTGGGGATGCGGCAGATACGCAGTATTTT,CSASESGDAADTQYF
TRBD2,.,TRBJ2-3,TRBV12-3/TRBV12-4,TGTGCCAGCAGCTACGGGACTAGCGGGGGGACGCAGTATTTT,CASSYGTSGGTQYF
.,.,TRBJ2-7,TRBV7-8,TGTGCCAGCAGCTCCAACGTTCCCTACGAGCAGTACTTC,CASSSNVPYEQYF
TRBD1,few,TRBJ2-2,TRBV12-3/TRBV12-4,TGTGCCAGCAGTCTTTGGGACAGGGAAGGGGCCGGGGAGCTGTTTTTT,CASSLWDREGAGELFF
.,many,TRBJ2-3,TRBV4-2,TGTGCCAGCTCGGAGGGCCACACAGATACGCAGTATTTT,CASSEGHTDTQYF
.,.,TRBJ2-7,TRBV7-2,TGTGCCAGCAGCTCCCGATACAGGGACTACGAGCAGTACTTC,CASSSRYRDYEQYF
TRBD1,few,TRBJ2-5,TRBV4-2,TGTGCCAGCAGCCCTGACAGGGGCCTTGAAGAGACCCAGTACTTC,CASSPDRGLEETQYF
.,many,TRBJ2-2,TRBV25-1,TGTGCCAGCCACGGACAGCTGAACACCGGGGAGCTGTTTTTT,CASHGQLNTGELFF
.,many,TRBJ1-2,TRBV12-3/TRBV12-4,TGTGCCAGCAGTTTTAGCAGGTTCTATGGCTACACCTTC,CASSFSRFYGYTF
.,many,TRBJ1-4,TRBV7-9,TGTGCCAGCAGCTTTCCCGACGACAGAAAACTGTTTTTT,CASSFPDDRKLFF
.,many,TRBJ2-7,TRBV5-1,TGCGCCAGCAGCTTGACAGAGTCCTACGAGCAGTACTTC,CASSLTESYEQYF
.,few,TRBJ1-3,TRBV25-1,TGTGCCAGCAGTGGCCTGAGAGCTGGCACTGGAAACACCATATATTTT,CASSGLRAGTGNTIYF
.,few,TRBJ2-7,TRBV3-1,TGTGCCAGCAGCCAAGAGCCACAGTACTACGAGCAGTACTTC,CASSQEPQYYEQYF
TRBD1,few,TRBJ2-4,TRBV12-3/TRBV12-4,TGTGCCAGCAGTTCGCAAGCTCGACAGGGGGCACCTCGAGACAAAAACATTCAGTACTTC,CASSSQARQGAPRDKNIQYF
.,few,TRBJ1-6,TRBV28,TGTGCCAGCAGGGAATGGGTCGGGCGGCATAATTCACCCCTCCACTTT,CASREWVGRHNSPLHF
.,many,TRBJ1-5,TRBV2,TGTGCCAGCAGTGAACAGGGGACGCCCCAGCATTTT,CASSEQGTPQHF
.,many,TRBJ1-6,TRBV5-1,TGCGCCAGCAGCTTGGCCACACCTGATAATTCACCCCTCCACTTT,CASSLATPDNSPLHF
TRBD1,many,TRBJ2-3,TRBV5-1,TGCGCCAGCAGCTCGGGACAGAGCAGCACAGATACGCAGTATTTT,CASSSGQSSTDTQYF
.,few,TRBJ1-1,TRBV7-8,TGTGCCAGCAGCTTAGACTTCGGATCCAATGAAGCTTTCTTT,CASSLDFGSNEAFF
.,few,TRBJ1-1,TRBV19,TGTGCCAGTAGTATAGGCGGGCGGGGCACTGAAGCTTTCTTT,CASSIGGRGTEAFF
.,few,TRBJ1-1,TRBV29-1,TGCAGCGTTAGCGACACTGAAGCTTTCTTT,CSVSDTEAFF
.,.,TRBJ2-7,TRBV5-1,TGCGCCAGCAGCTTGGAGGGCAGAACCTACGAGCAGTACTTC,CASSLEGRTYEQYF
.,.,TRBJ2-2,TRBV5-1,TGCGCCAGCAGCATACAGAACACCGGGGAGCTGTTTTTT,CASSIQNTGELFF
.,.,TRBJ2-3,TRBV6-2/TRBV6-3,TGTGCCAGCAGTTACCTTCCGGATACGCAGTATTTT,CASSYLPDTQYF
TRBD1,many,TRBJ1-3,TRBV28,TGTGCCAGCAGGCCCTCGCTGACAGGGAGGCGCCGAGGAAACACCATATATTTT,CASRPSLTGRRRGNTIYF
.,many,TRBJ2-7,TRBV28,TGTGCCAGCAGGTTCGACTACGAGCAGTACTTC,CASRFDYEQYF
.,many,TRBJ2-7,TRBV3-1,TGTGCCAGCAGCCACCGAGCAGGGGAGCAGTACTTC,CASSHRAGEQYF
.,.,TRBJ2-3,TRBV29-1,TGCAGCGTTGAAGGGGGCGCAGGGACAGATACGCAGTATTTT,CSVEGGAGTDTQYF
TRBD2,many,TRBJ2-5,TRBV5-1,TGCGCCAGCAGCTTGACACAGACTAGCGAGGAGACCCAGTACTTC,CASSLTQTSEETQYF
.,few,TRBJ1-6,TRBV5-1,TGCGCCAGCAGCCGGGATCAGCCCTCCTATAATTCACCCCTCCACTTT,CASSRDQPSYNSPLHF
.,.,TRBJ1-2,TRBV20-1,TGCAGTGCTAGAGAAACCCAATTGAGGGGGAGCTATGGCTACACCTTC,CSARETQLRGSYGYTF
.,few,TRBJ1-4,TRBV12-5,TGTGCTAGTGGTTTTGGAGGGGTTCGGAAAAAACTGTTTTTT,CASGFGGVRKKLFF
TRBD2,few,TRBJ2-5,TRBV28,TGTGCCAGCAGTTTATTACCCGCGGGGGTGCGAGAGACCCAGTACTTC,CASSLLPAGVRETQYF
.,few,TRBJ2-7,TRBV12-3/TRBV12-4,TGTGCCAGCAGTTTCTCCTACTCCAGGGGAGTCTACGAGCAGTACTTC,CASSFSYSRGVYEQYF
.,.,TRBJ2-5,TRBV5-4,TGTGCCAGCAGCTCCGTCCCGACCCAGGGGGAGACCCAGTACTTC,CASSSVPTQGETQYF
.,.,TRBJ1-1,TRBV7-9,TGTGCCAGCAGCCCCCAGGGGCCTGAAGCTTTCTTT,CASSPQGPEAFF
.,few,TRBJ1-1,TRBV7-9,TGTGCCAGCAGCTCTCTCCTGGGGGCAGAAAAAGAAGCTTTCTTT,CASSSLLGAEKEAFF
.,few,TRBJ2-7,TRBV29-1,TGCAGCGTTGCCGGCAGGCCCTCCTACGAGCAGTACTTC,CSVAGRPSYEQYF
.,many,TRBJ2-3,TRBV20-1,TGCAGTGCTAGTCCACTACTGATTGGCACAGATACGCAGTATTTT,CSASPLLIGTDTQYF
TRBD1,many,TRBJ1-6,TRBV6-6,TGTGCCAGCAGCCAGGGGACAGGAGATAATTCACCCCTCCACTTT,CASSQGTGDNSPLHF
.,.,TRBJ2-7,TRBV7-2,TGTGCCAGCAGCCCCATCGGGCCTGGGACGGAGGGCGACGAGCAGTACTTC,CASSPIGPGTEGDEQYF
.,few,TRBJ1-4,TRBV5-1,TGCGCCAGCAGCTCCCACCCTGCTAATGAAAAACTGTTTTTT,CASSSHPANEKLFF
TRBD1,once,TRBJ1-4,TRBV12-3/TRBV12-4,TGTGCCAGCAGCACTAGGACAGGCAACACTAATGAAAAACTGTTTTTT,CASSTRTGNTNEKLFF
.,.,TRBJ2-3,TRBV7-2,TGTGCCAGCAGCACCTTATCTACAGATACGCAGTATTTT,CASSTLSTDTQYF
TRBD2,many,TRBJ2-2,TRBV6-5,TGTGCCAGCAACGTAGCGGGAGCGAACACCGGGGAGCTGTTTTTT,CASNVAGANTGELFF
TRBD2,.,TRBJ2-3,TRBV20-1,TGCAGTGCTCGTCCGACACGAACTAGCGGAGGCGCAGATACGCAGTATTTT,CSARPTRTSGGADTQYF
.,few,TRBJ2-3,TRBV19,TGTGCCAGTAGTATAGGGGGATCGCGAGGCACAGATACGCAGTATTTT,CASSIGGSRGTDTQYF
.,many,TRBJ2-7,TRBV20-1,TGCAGTGCTAGACGGGGCAGAGACTACGAGCAGTACTTC,CSARRGRDYEQYF
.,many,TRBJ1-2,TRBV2,TGTGCCAGCAGTGAACAGGCAGGGGTCTATGGCTACACCTTC,CASSEQAGVYGYTF